The rows below give T cell receptor beta chains drawn from one sample of a study. TCRdb reprocessed the 5' RACE reads via MiXCR and lists one record per CDR3 protein. The sample holds just under 65,000 distinct CDR3 sequences; about 22% are singletons and the top ten take just under 3%. The sample consisted of memory CD4+ T cells sorted from a lymph node. All receptors derive from a female donor with breast cancer. The CDR3 runs from the conserved cysteine through the conserved F or W. A D gene is named only where the DNA matches it firmly. Not every row has a clone size; where given, it reads once, few, many or a size class.

j_call clone_size d_call v_call cdr3_aa cdr3_nt
TRBJ2-3 few . TRBV7-2 CASSLDGTSSNTQYF TGTGCCAGCAGCTTAGATGGGACATCTTCCAATACGCAGTATTTT
TRBJ1-2 . . TRBV5-1 CASSQDGNYGYTF TGCGCCAGCAGCCAGGACGGGAACTATGGCTACACCTTC
TRBJ1-2 few . TRBV25-1 CASSGGSDYTF TGTGCCAGCAGTGGGGGGAGTGACTACACCTTC
TRBJ2-1 . . TRBV7-3 CASSSNGLPDDEQFF TGTGCCAGCAGCTCTAACGGCCTACCCGATGATGAGCAGTTCTTC
TRBJ1-5 many . TRBV6-1 CASSEVPGEQPQHF TGTGCCAGCAGTGAAGTTCCAGGGGAGCAGCCCCAGCATTTT
TRBJ2-3 . TRBD1 TRBV20-1 CSAPNPQGATGDTQYF TGCAGTGCTCCAAATCCTCAGGGGGCTACGGGGGATACGCAGTATTTT
TRBJ2-1 few . TRBV4-2 CASSQERTSDGQFF TGTGCCAGCAGCCAAGAAAGAACGAGCGACGGGCAGTTCTTC
TRBJ1-5 . . TRBV5-1 CASRVDWAENQPQHF TGCGCCAGCAGAGTTGATTGGGCAGAAAATCAGCCCCAGCATTTT
TRBJ1-2 . . TRBV28 CASSPPGGGNYGYTF TGTGCCAGCAGTCCCCCAGGTGGGGGGAACTATGGCTACACCTTC
TRBJ2-1 many TRBD2 TRBV7-9 CASSLGTSPYNEQFF TGTGCCAGCAGCCTTGGGACTAGCCCGTACAATGAGCAGTTCTTC
TRBJ2-1 many . TRBV29-1 CSVGRSSYNEQFF TGCAGCGTTGGACGGAGCTCCTACAATGAGCAGTTCTTC
TRBJ1-2 many . TRBV5-1 CASSSLGGPTDGYTF TGCGCCAGCAGCTCCCTCGGGGGGCCTACAGATGGCTACACCTTC
TRBJ2-2 many TRBD2 TRBV7-9 CASVPSGDTGELFF TGTGCCAGCGTACCTAGCGGAGACACCGGGGAGCTGTTTTTT
TRBJ2-6 . . TRBV18 CASSVGQGFSGANVLTF TGTGCCAGCTCGGTTGGGCAGGGCTTCTCTGGGGCCAACGTCCTGACTTTC
TRBJ2-4 few . TRBV4-3 CASSQEGGARNIQYF TGCGCCAGCAGCCAAGAAGGGGGGGCACGGAACATTCAGTACTTC
TRBJ2-7 few . TRBV2 CASSNRDAYSLYF TGTGCCAGCAGTAACAGGGACGCCTATAGTTTGTACTTC
TRBJ1-1 . . TRBV5-1 CACSPPRGPNTEAFF TGCGCCTGCAGCCCCCCACGGGGCCCGAACACTGAAGCTTTCTTT
TRBJ1-5 many . TRBV5-1 CASSLAGVSNQPQHF TGCGCCAGCAGCTTGGCAGGGGTAAGCAATCAGCCCCAGCATTTT
TRBJ2-1 once TRBD1 TRBV9 CASSPRTGSYNEQFF TGTGCCAGCAGCCCGCGGACAGGCTCCTACAATGAGCAGTTCTTC
TRBJ2-7 few . TRBV20-1 CSARNLHSAYEQYF TGCAGTGCTAGAAATTTACACTCAGCCTACGAGCAGTACTTC
TRBJ2-7 few . TRBV6-5 CASSPDGDGEQYF TGTGCCAGCAGCCCGGACGGGGACGGCGAGCAGTACTTC
TRBJ2-7 few . TRBV6-2/TRBV6-3 CASSYRGGPYEQYF TGTGCCAGCAGTTACAGAGGAGGACCCTACGAGCAGTACTTC
TRBJ1-1 . . TRBV5-1 CASSLAGRDTEDFF TGCGCCAGCAGCTTGGCCGGACGGGACACTGAAGATTTCTTT
TRBJ1-4 many . TRBV6-1 CASALGDEKLFF TGTGCCAGCGCCCTAGGGGATGAAAAACTGTTTTTT
TRBJ2-5 . . TRBV6-1 CASSEGGRGWETQYF TGTGCCAGCAGTGAAGGGGGACGGGGGTGGGAGACCCAGTACTTC
TRBJ1-5 . . TRBV20-1 CSAGDENGQPQHF TGCAGTGCTGGAGATGAGAATGGGCAGCCCCAGCATTTT
TRBJ2-2 once TRBD2 TRBV7-3 CAGSFGLVSSGELFF TGTGCCGGCAGCTTCGGACTAGTCTCATCCGGGGAGCTGTTTTTT
TRBJ1-2 many . TRBV6-1 CASSRDQPDYGYTF TGTGCCAGCAGTAGGGACCAACCAGACTATGGCTACACCTTC
TRBJ1-1 few . TRBV7-3 CASSSNRDTEAFF TGTGCCAGCAGCTCAAACAGGGACACTGAAGCTTTCTTT
TRBJ2-7 few TRBD1 TRBV5-1 CASSQTFTGGYEQYF TGCGCCAGCAGCCAGACATTTACAGGGGGCTACGAGCAGTACTTC
TRBJ2-7 . TRBD2 TRBV7-9 CASSPDLAGVYEQYF TGTGCCAGCAGTCCAGACCTAGCGGGAGTCTACGAGCAGTACTTC
TRBJ2-3 . . TRBV7-8 CASTESWLPDTQYF TGTGCCAGCACCGAGTCCTGGCTCCCAGATACGCAGTATTTT
TRBJ1-4 . . TRBV15 CATSRALTYNEKLFF TGTGCCACCAGCAGAGCCTTAACCTATAATGAAAAACTGTTTTTT
TRBJ2-3 many . TRBV18 CASSPSYGKGDTQYF TGTGCCAGCTCACCGTCGTACGGGAAAGGAGATACGCAGTATTTT
TRBJ1-2 . TRBD1 TRBV7-9 CASSAYAGTEGYGYTF TGTGCCAGCAGCGCCTACGCCGGGACAGAGGGGTATGGCTACACCTTC
TRBJ2-1 few . TRBV5-1 CASSLIDPNNEQFF TGCGCCAGCAGCTTAATAGACCCGAACAATGAGCAGTTCTTC
TRBJ2-7 few TRBD1 TRBV5-1 CASSTDRGASYEQYF TGCGCCAGCAGCACCGACAGGGGAGCGTCCTACGAGCAGTACTTC
TRBJ1-2 many TRBD1 TRBV29-1 CSVENIPGTGTNYGYTF TGCAGCGTTGAAAATATTCCCGGGACAGGAACTAACTATGGCTACACCTTC
TRBJ2-4 . . TRBV5-1 CASSLGPGGGQDIQYF TGCGCCAGCAGCTTGGGGCCGGGCGGGGGCCAGGACATTCAGTACTTC
TRBJ1-1 many TRBD1 TRBV6-2/TRBV6-3 CASRPTGFSTEAFF TGTGCCAGCAGGCCGACAGGGTTTTCCACTGAAGCTTTCTTT
TRBJ1-2 many . TRBV7-8 CASSPTELNYGYTF TGTGCCAGCAGCCCGACTGAACTAAACTATGGCTACACCTTC
TRBJ2-3 . . TRBV5-6 CASSFGSGTDTQYF TGTGCCAGCAGCTTCGGTAGCGGCACAGATACGCAGTATTTT
TRBJ1-4 few . TRBV20-1 CSADIGGYNEKLFF TGCAGTGCGGATATCGGGGGGTATAATGAAAAACTGTTTTTT
TRBJ2-3 . TRBD1 TRBV20-1 CSAVDRDNTQYF TGCAGTGCTGTTGACAGGGACAATACGCAGTATTTT
TRBJ1-5 many . TRBV3-1 CASSQEWGSNQPQHF TGTGCCAGCAGCCAAGAGTGGGGTAGCAATCAGCCCCAGCATTTT
TRBJ2-5 . . TRBV7-2 CASSAWSGAETQYF TGTGCCAGCAGCGCCTGGTCGGGGGCAGAGACCCAGTACTTC
TRBJ2-2 few TRBD2 TRBV15 CATRLAGQDGELFF TGTGCCACCAGGCTAGCGGGGCAAGACGGGGAGCTGTTTTTT
TRBJ2-3 . TRBD2 TRBV9 CASSVSGTVTDTQYF TGTGCCAGCAGCGTTAGCGGGACGGTGACAGATACGCAGTATTTT
TRBJ1-5 many . TRBV6-2/TRBV6-3 CASSLQARQPQHF TGTGCCAGCAGTTTACAGGCCCGTCAGCCCCAGCATTTT
TRBJ2-3 few . TRBV7-2 CASSQITDTQYF TGTGCCAGCAGCCAAATCACAGATACGCAGTATTTT
TRBJ2-5 . . TRBV10-1 CASSANHGETQYF TGCGCCAGCAGTGCGAACCACGGAGAGACCCAGTACTTC
TRBJ1-2 few . TRBV4-1 CASSQVQGYGYTF TGCGCCAGCAGCCAAGTCCAGGGCTATGGCTACACCTTC
TRBJ2-2 . . TRBV6-6 CASSTSLNTGELFF TGTGCCAGCAGCACTAGTCTGAACACCGGGGAGCTGTTTTTT